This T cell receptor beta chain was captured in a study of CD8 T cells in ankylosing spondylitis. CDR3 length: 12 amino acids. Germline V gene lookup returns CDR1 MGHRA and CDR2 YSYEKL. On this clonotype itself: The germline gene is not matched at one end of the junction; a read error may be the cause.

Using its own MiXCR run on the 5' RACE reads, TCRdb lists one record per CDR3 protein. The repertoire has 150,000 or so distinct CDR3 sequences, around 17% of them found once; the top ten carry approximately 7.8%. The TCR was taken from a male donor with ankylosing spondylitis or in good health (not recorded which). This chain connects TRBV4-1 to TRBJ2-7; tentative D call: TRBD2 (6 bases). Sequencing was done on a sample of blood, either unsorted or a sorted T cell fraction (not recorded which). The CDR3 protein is CASSPLGGCMDF. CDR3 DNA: TGCGCCAGCAGCCCACTCGGGGGTTGTATGGACTTC.